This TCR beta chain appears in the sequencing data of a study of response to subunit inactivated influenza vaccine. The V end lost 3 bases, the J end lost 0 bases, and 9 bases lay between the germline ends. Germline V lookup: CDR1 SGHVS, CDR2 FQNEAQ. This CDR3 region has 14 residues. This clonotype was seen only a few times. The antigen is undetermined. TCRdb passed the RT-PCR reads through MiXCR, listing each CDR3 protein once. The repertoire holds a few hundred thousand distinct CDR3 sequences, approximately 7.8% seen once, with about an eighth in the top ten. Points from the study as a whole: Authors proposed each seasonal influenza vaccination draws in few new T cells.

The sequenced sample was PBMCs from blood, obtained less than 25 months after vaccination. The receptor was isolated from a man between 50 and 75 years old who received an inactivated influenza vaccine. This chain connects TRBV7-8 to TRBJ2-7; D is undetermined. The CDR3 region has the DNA TGTGCCAGCAGCTTCCTCGGGTTCTCCTACGAGCAGTACTTC. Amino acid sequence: CASSFLGFSYEQYF.